This T cell receptor beta chain was obtained from a study of blood T cell repertoires in COVID-19. Turning to the study itself: The cDNA or gDNA used as material had been derived from T cells, B-cell-depleted T cells, or PBMCs.

Sequenced by immunoSEQ multiplex PCR; TCRdb stores in-frame clones only, minus some. The table records more than 50,000 clones, roughly 80% of them present only once. After removal of 8 bases from V and 7 bases from J, the junction contained 11 bases not matched to a gene. This CDR3 contains 14 residues. CDR1 and CDR2 (germline): MNHEY, SVGAGI. This sequence originates from a woman aged 55-70 years with acute or convalescent COVID-19. V gene TRBV6-5 combines with J gene TRBJ1-2; 9 nucleotides line up with TRBD1. Sample: peripheral blood. The CDR3 region is CASCRDRDRCGYTF. Here the CDR3 DNA reads TGTGCCAGCTGCAGGGACAGGGATAGATGTGGCTACACCTTC.